Sequencing of this T cell receptor beta chain was carried out in a study of blood T cell repertoires in COVID-19. Across the study: Both acute and convalescent COVID-19 samples were obtained from the United States, Italy and Spain. Nucleic acid was either cDNA or gDNA, and it came from T cells, B-cell-depleted T cells, or PBMCs.

The CDR3 has 17 amino acids. After removal of 2 bases from V and 1 base from J, the junction contained 6 bases not matched to a gene. Germline assignment: CDR1 SGHTA and CDR2 FQGNSA. Authors' methods: How many nucleated cells were present was estimated from reference gene primer amplification. Sequencing was performed with immunoSEQ multiplex PCR; in TCRdb, only in-frame clones are kept and a portion is missing. That table is the source of V, J and clone size, and D and trimming were worked out from the DNA. The table shows roughly 94,000 clones, with roughly 84% occurring only once. The sequence derives from a man aged 60 to 69 with acute or convalescent COVID-19. Sequenced sample: peripheral blood. This chain joins TRBV7-2 and TRBJ1-5; TRBD1 aligns across 9 bases. CDR3 amino acids: CASSLKSGQGSNQPQHF. For the CDR3, the DNA is TGTGCCAGCAGCTTAAAATCGGGACAGGGCAGCAATCAGCCCCAGCATTTT.